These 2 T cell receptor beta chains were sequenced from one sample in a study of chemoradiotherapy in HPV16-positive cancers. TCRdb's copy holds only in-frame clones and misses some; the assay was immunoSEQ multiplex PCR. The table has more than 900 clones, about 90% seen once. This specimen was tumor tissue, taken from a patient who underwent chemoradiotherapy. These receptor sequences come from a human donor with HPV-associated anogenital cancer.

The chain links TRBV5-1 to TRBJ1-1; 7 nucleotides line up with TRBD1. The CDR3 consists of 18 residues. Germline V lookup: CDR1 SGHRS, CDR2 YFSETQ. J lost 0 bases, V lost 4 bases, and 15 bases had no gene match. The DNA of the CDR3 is TGCGCCAGCAGCGCGGGACAGCTCAACCCCCTTTTGAACACTGAAGCTTTCTTT. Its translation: CASSAGQLNPLLNTEAFF.

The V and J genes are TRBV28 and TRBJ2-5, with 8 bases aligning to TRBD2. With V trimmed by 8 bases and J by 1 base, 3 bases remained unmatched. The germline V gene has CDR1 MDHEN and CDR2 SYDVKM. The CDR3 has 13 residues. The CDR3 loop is CASGGGSQETQYF. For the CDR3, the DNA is TGTGCCAGCGGCGGGGGGTCCCAAGAGACCCAGTACTTC.